The clone carrying this T cell receptor beta chain occurred once. This sample was included in a study of blood T cell repertoires in COVID-19. Study-wide context: Both acute and convalescent COVID-19 samples were obtained from the United States, Italy and Spain. Sample material is recorded as cDNA or gDNA derived from T cells, B-cell-depleted T cells, or PBMCs.

How the authors handled the data: Cell counts per sample came from amplifying reference gene primers. The repertoire was sequenced with immunoSEQ multiplex PCR; TCRdb's copy has only in-frame clones and lacks some. D and trimming come from the DNA, and the V and J calls and clone size come from that table. Of over 200,000 clones listed, roughly 83% were seen once; the top ten hold under 3%. This CDR3 contains 14 residues. Trimming stripped 4 bases from V and 2 bases from J, with 13 bases between. Germline CDR1 reads SGHDT; CDR2 reads YYEEEE. The rearrangement uses TRBV5-6 and TRBJ2-7; possibly TRBD2 for D (6 bases). The sequencing sample was made of peripheral blood. The receptor was isolated from a woman between 65 and 79 years old with active or convalescent COVID-19. The CDR3, as DNA: TGTGCCAGCAGCCCCTTGGGGGGAACCTACGAGCAGTACTTC. Its translation: CASSPLGGTYEQYF.